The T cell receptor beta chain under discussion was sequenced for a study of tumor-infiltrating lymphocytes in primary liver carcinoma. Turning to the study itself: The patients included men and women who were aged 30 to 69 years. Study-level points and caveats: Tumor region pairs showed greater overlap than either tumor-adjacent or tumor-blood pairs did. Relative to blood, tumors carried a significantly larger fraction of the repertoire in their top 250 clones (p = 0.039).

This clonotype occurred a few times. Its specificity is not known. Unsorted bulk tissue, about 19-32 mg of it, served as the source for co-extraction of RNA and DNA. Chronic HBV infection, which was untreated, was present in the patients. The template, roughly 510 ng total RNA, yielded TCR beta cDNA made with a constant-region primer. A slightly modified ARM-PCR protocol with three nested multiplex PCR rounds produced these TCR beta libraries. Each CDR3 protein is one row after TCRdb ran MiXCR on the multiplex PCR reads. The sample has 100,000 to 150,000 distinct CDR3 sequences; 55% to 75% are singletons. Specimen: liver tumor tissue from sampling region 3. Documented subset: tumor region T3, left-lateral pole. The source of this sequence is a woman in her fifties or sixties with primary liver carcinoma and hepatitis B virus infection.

CDR3 DNA: TGCGCCAGCAGCCGAGATTGGGGGCAGGGCAATGAGCAGTTCTTC. It specifies CASSRDWGQGNEQFF. This rearrangement joins TRBV4-1 to TRBJ2-1; perhaps TRBD1 as D (6 bases). This CDR3 contains 15 residues. Germline CDR1 is MGHRA and CDR2 is YSYEKL. The ends were cut back, 4 bases at V and 6 bases at J, with 16 bases in the middle.